Here is one TCR beta chain with its context. No antigen is known for it. This entry is derived from a study of stem cell transplantation in POMP-related autoinflammatory disease. Study background: Hypothesis: faulty thymoproteasomes impair CD8+ T-cell selection, skewing TRB repertoires. Regarding the study as a whole: Fewer unique TRB V-J gene pairings were identified in patients with PRAID. Across all analyzed T-cell subsets, patients with PRAID tended toward reduced diversity and increased clonality.

The CDR3 length is 17 residues. Trimming shortened V by 1 base and J by 2 bases, and 15 bases separated the two germline ends. Germline values: CDR1 SGHVS, CDR2 FNYEAQ. The protocol was immunoSEQ multiplex PCR, while the TCRdb copy is restricted to in-frame clones and leaves out a portion. Here the sample spans several thousand clones, roughly four fifths being singletons. This TCR derives from a human donor in good health. The rearrangement links TRBV7-6 to TRBJ2-1, with D possibly TRBD2 on 5 matching bases. Material for sequencing was a CXCR5-defined cell subset from PBMCs. The CDR3 nucleotides are TGTGCCAGCAGCTTAGGGTCACACGGACTCCCCTACAATGAGCAGTTCTTC. Its translation: CASSLGSHGLPYNEQFF.